These 10 T cell receptor beta chains were sequenced from one sample in a study of cytomegalovirus exposure and HLA in healthy donors. A multiplex PCR was run with 60 Vbeta primers and 13 Jbeta primers. Clones were sequenced by immunoSEQ multiplex PCR, and TCRdb holds only the in-frame ones, with some missing. The data contain fewer than 200,000 clones, around 79% of them seen just once; the ten biggest clones take up over 1.1%. The source material was PBMCs. The receptors here all came from a young man in good health and CMV-seronegative.

This chain uses TRBV6-5 with TRBJ2-1; TRBD2 matches at 7 bases. CDR3 length: 15 residues. V was pared by 6 bases and J by 6 bases, with 11 bases of the junction left unmatched. Germline assignment: CDR1 MNHEY and CDR2 SVGAGI. CDR3 sequence reads: CASSPAGVAGNEQFF. The CDR3, as DNA: TGTGCCAGCAGCCCCGCGGGAGTGGCTGGCAATGAGCAGTTCTTC.

The rearrangement links TRBV5-3 to TRBJ2-1, with D possibly being TRBD2 (6 bases). Being an ORF, TRBV5-3 has a function that is uncertain. V was pared by 0 bases and J by 0 bases, with 13 bases between. This CDR3 region has 17 residues. As DNA, the CDR3 is TGTGCCAGAAGCTTGGGTCATAGCGGACTCTCCTACAATGAGCAGTTCTTC. Translating gives CARSLGHSGLSYNEQFF.

The chain employs TRBV21-1 and TRBJ2-4; the D call of TRBD2 is as the table states it, not checked on the DNA. TRBV21-1 is termed a pseudogene. The CDR3 runs to 15 residues. CDR3 bases: TGTGCCAGCAGAAAGGGGGGCCAGGGAGGGAACATTCAGTACTTC. This sequence encodes CASRKGGQGGNIQYF.

The gene calls are TRBV10-3 and TRBJ1-4, with D perhaps TRBD1 (5 bases). The CDR3 is 14 amino acids. Trimming cost V 10 bases and J 8 bases, with 20 bases left between them. Germline CDR1 and CDR2: ENHRY and SYGVKD. CDR3 protein: CASSHRLTKEKLFF. For the CDR3, the DNA is TGTGCCAGCTCACACAGGTTGACGAAGGAAAAACTGTTTTTT.

The chain carries TRBV11-2 and TRBJ2-7; no clear D gene. Trimming removed 5 bases from V and 4 bases from J, with 9 bases in between. CDR1 SGHAT and CDR2 FQNNGV come from the germline V gene. This CDR3 contains 12 residues. The CDR3 DNA reads TGTGCCAGCAGCCCTGACTCGTACGAGCAGTACTTC. Translating it yields CASSPDSYEQYF.

The rearrangement links TRBV7-8 to TRBJ1-6; D gene uncertain. There are 12 residues in the CDR3. Germline CDR1 is SGHVS and CDR2 is FQNEAQ. V shed 4 bases and J shed 7 bases, with 5 bases lying between them. CDR3 region: CASSSMNSPLHF. The CDR3 coding sequence is TGTGCCAGCAGCTCCATGAATTCACCCCTCCACTTT.

The chain employs TRBV9 and TRBJ1-2; possible D gene TRBD1, 6 bases. The ends were cut back, 6 bases at V and 2 bases at J, with 20 bases in the middle. CDR3 length: 16 residues. Germline CDR1 and CDR2: SGDLS and YYNGEE. The CDR3 sequence is CASNPAPDRPNYGYTF. Here the CDR3 DNA reads TGTGCCAGCAACCCGGCCCCGGACAGACCAAACTATGGCTACACCTTC.

The V call is TRBV11-2, the J call TRBJ2-1; 11 nucleotides align to TRBD2. CDR1 SGHAT and CDR2 FQNNGV come from the germline V gene. This CDR3 contains 18 residues. Trimming cost V 1 base and J 6 bases; bases outside gene matches: 11. CDR3 nucleotides: TGTGCCAGCAGCTTAGGGGCCCGCACTAGCGGGAGTTTCAATGAGCAGTTCTTC. Protein sequence: CASSLGARTSGSFNEQFF.

This clone came up a few times. This chain links TRBV10-3 with TRBJ1-2, with D tentatively TRBD1 (5 bases). Germline CDR1 and CDR2: ENHRY and SYGVKD. The CDR3 consists of 14 residues. The V end lost 10 bases, the J end lost 4 bases, and 19 bases lay between the germline ends. This CDR3 is CATRDLGASYGYTF. The CDR3 coding sequence is TGTGCCACCCGTGACTTAGGGGCTAGCTATGGCTACACCTTC.

The gene calls are TRBV7-9 and TRBJ2-3, with 11 bases fitting TRBD2. Germline loops: CDR1 SEHNR, CDR2 FQNEAQ (reference sequence). The length of the CDR3 is 16 residues. Trimming cost V 3 bases and J 0 bases; bases outside gene matches: 2. The CDR3 is CASSFRTSGSTDTQYF. Here the CDR3 DNA reads TGTGCCAGCAGCTTCCGGACTAGCGGGAGCACAGATACGCAGTATTTT.